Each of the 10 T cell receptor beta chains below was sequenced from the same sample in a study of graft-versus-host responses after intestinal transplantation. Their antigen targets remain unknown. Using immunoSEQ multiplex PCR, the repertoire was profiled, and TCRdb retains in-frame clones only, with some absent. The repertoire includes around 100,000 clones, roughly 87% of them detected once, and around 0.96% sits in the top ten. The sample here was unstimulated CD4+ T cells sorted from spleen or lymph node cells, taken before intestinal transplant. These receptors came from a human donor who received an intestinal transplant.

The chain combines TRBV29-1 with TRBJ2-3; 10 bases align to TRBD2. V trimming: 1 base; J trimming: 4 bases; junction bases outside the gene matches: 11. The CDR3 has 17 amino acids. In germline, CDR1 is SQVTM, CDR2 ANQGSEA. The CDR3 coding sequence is TGCAGCGTTGAAGCACCGTTCAGCGGGGGGGGCTCAGATACGCAGTATTTT. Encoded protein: CSVEAPFSGGGSDTQYF.

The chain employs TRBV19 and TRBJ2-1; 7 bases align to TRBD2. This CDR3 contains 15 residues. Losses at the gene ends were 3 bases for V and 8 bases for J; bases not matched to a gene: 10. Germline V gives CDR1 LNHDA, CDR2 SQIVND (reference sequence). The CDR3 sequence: CASSIGGRRSYEQFF. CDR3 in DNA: TGTGCCAGTAGTATTGGCGGGAGACGGTCTTATGAGCAGTTCTTC.

The CDR3 is CASSEGDTQYF. The DNA for the CDR3 is TGTGCCAGCAGTGAGGGGGATACGCAGTATTTT. The chain uses TRBV25-1 and TRBJ2-3; D not certain. Germline CDR1 MGHDK, CDR2 SYGVNS. V was cut by 3 bases and J by 6 bases, with 4 bases left in between. The CDR3 spans 11 residues.

The CDR3 loop is CASSQDQYAYGYTF. The DNA for the CDR3 is TGCGCCAGCAGCCAAGATCAGTATGCCTATGGCTACACCTTC. J is TRBJ1-2 and V is TRBV4-1; D gene unclear. CDR1 and CDR2 (germline): MGHRA, YSYEKL. The CDR3 covers 14 residues. Trimming cost V 0 bases and J 4 bases, with 9 bases left between them.

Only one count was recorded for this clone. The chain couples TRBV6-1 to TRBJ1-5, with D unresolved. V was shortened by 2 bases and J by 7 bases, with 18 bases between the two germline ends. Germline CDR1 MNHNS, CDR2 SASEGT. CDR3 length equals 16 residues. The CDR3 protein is CASSESPGRRGQPQHF. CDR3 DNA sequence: TGTGCCAGCAGTGAAAGTCCTGGCAGGCGAGGGCAGCCCCAGCATTTT.

The CDR3 loop is CASSKPAGGREETQYF. The CDR3 DNA follows: TGCGCCAGCAGCAAGCCCGCTGGGGGGAGGGAAGAGACCCAGTACTTC. This chain uses TRBV4-1 with TRBJ2-5; TRBD2 matches at 7 bases. The germline CDR1 and CDR2 sequences are MGHRA and YSYEKL. V lost 5 bases to trimming and J lost 3 bases; unmatched junction nucleotides: 12. The CDR3 totals 16 residues.

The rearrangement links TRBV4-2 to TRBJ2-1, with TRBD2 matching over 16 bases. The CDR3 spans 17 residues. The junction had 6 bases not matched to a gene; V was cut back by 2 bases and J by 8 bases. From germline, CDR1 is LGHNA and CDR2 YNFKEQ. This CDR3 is CASSQSGTSGGAHEQFF. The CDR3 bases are TGTGCCAGCAGCCAATCCGGGACTAGCGGGGGGGCCCATGAGCAGTTCTTC.

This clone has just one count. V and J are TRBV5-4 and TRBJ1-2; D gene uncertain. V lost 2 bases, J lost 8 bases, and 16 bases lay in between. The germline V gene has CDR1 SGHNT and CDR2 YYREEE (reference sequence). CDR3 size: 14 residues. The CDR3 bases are TGTGCCAGCAGCTTATCGCTAGTGACGGACGGCTACACCTTC. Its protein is CASSLSLVTDGYTF.

The CDR3 is CASIRAGGPYEQFF. DNA of the CDR3: TGTGCCAGCATCCGAGCGGGGGGGCCATATGAGCAGTTCTTC. The chain uses TRBV2 and TRBJ2-1; 10 bases line up with TRBD2. The CDR3 totals 14 residues. V lost 7 bases to trimming and J lost 8 bases; unmatched junction nucleotides: 8. Germline CDR1 and CDR2: SNHLY and FYNNEI.

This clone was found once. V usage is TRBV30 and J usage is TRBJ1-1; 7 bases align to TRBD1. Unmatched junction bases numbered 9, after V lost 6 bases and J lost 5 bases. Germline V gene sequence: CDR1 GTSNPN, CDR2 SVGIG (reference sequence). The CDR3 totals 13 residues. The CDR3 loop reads CACITGDGTEAFF. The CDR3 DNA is TGTGCCTGTATAACAGGGGATGGTACTGAAGCTTTCTTT.